This entry describes one TCR beta chain. This clonotype was seen more than once but under ten times. What this receptor recognizes is not known. The record has no base qualities; no much larger clone is one base away. The data are from a study of early T cells in non-severe SARS-CoV-2 infection (dated by TCRdb to the early 2020s). About the investigation overall: TCR sequencing used bulk RNA from unsorted whole blood, so alpha and beta chains could not be paired.

CDR1 and CDR2, per the germline V gene, are SGHRS and YFSETQ. The CDR3 has 15 amino acids, counting the end cysteine and phenylalanine. The retained sequence is limited to the CDR3, 45 bases, with the frame set at the first base. A distance of 12 bases separates the germline ends of V and J, which lose 1 base and 5 bases respectively. Here is what the overall study found, with its caveats: VDJdb matching was skewed toward anti-spike CD8 responses, so virus-specific expansions were likely underestimated and private and CD4 specificities were missed.

Library preparation employed 5' RACE. Sequencing used a NextSeq 500. The TCR library protocol attached unique molecular identifiers to individual cDNA molecules to correct for sequencing error and PCR bias. Both TCR alpha and beta chains were sequenced, and tight co-correlation was observed between alpha and beta sequence abundances in each sample. For the original study's pipeline: V gene, J gene and CDR3 annotation of TCR sequences was performed with Decombinator V4. TCRs were defined as expanded if a significant change between any two time points was detected under a Poisson model with p below 0.0001. TCR abundances were normalised to the total number of TCRs sequenced per sample and were expressed as counts per million. TRAV1-2 paired with TRAJ12, TRAJ20 or TRAJ33 defined MAIT TCRs, while TRAV10 paired with TRAJ18 defined iNKT TCRs. VDJdb, accessed on 1 November 2021, was searched for TCRs annotated for CMV, EBV and SARS-CoV-2, and TCRs annotated for more than one antigen were excluded. TCRdb redid the processing of the public reads, applying fastp at Q25 and MiXCR, and retained in-frame beta chains. Rows matching on CDR3 protein sequence are summarized as one entry with the most common DNA and genes. TCRdb, not the authors, supplied the V and J calls. The sample profile shows 100,000 or so distinct CDR3 sequences; approximately 15% of them were found once. The ten largest clones capture just over 5% of the sample.

The study was a case-control design nested within a healthcare worker cohort in London, UK, with weekly nasopharyngeal swab PCR tests and blood sampling. Between 23 and 31 March 2020, the week of the UK lockdown, healthcare workers were enrolled and then followed up weekly for as long as 16 weeks. The rearrangement joined TRBV5-1 to TRBJ1-4, and possibly TRBD1, on 6 matching bases. Material: whole blood, obtained at baseline. This receptor was obtained from an adult who was a healthcare worker with PCR-confirmed SARS-CoV-2 infection or an uninfected control (not recorded which). The CDR3 sequence is CASSLTGLENEKLFF. The DNA sequence is as follows: TGCGCCAGCAGCTTGACAGGGTTAGAGAATGAAAAACTGTTTTTT.